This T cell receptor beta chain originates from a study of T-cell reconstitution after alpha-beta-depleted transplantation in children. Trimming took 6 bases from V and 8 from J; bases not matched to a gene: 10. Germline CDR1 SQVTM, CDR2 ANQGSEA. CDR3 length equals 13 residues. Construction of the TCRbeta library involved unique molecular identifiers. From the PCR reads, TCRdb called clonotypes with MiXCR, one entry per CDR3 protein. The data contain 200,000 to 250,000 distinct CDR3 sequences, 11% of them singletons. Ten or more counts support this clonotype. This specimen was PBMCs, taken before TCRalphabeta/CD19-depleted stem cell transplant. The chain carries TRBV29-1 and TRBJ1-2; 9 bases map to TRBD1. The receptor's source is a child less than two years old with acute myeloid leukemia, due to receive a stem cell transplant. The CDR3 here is CSVVTGGSGGYTF. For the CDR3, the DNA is TGCAGCGTAGTTACAGGGGGCAGCGGCGGCTACACCTTC.